The sequence of this T cell receptor beta chain was determined in a study of T cell clonotyping in hematopoietic cell transplantation. The CDR3 has 15 amino acids. Trimming cost V 7 bases and J 0 bases, with 15 bases left between them. The germline gives CDR1 MNHEY, CDR2 SMNVEV (reference sequence). Method: immunoSEQ multiplex PCR; TCRdb's copy keeps in-frame clones and lacks some. The repertoire holds about 45,000 clones, with roughly 94% as singletons. Whole-study findings and limits: Pathologically expanded recipient clonotypes increased progressively from day 30 to day 180 as diversity fell. At the given depth, recipient repertoires were over 95% de novo clonotypes.

Turning to this clone: What it binds is not known.

Source material: peripheral blood mononuclear cells. The sequence was collected from a woman aged 50 to 60 in good health. Some clones in this sample may be carry-over from other donors' samples. This sequence joins TRBV27 and TRBJ1-1, with a weak D call TRBD1 (5 bases). Written as DNA, the CDR3 is TGTGCCAGCACCAATCACGGGGGAATGAACACTGAAGCTTTCTTT. Translating gives CASTNHGGMNTEAFF.